This T cell receptor (beta chain) was documented in a study of cytomegalovirus exposure and HLA in healthy donors. Background on the study: The approximately 120 validation repertoires and the 666 first-cohort repertoires shared a platform, a later analysis reported. Points from the study as a whole: Many donors shared some public TCRs, even though most TCR sequences were rare. Confirmation in vitro established that a few CMV-associated chains were specific for CMV antigens.

CDR1 is MGHDK, CDR2 SYGVNS, per germline. There are 14 residues in the CDR3. Losses at the gene ends were 5 bases for V and 6 bases for J; bases not matched to a gene: 10. This table comes from immunoSEQ multiplex PCR, and its TCRdb copy is limited to in-frame clones, with some not included. This sample has about 190,000 clones, with roughly 84% found just once. The approximately 120-subject validation cohort, separate from the roughly 700-subject first cohort, included the donors. A note on this clone: Its specificity is not known.

This chain links TRBV25-1 with TRBJ2-7, with TRBD2 matching 7 bases. The origin of this receptor is a man younger than 35 in good health and CMV-seropositive. The material sequenced was PBMCs. CDR3 in DNA: TGTGCCAGCAGTTTGAGCGGGGCTCTGGGCGAGCAGTACTTC. This encodes CASSLSGALGEQYF.